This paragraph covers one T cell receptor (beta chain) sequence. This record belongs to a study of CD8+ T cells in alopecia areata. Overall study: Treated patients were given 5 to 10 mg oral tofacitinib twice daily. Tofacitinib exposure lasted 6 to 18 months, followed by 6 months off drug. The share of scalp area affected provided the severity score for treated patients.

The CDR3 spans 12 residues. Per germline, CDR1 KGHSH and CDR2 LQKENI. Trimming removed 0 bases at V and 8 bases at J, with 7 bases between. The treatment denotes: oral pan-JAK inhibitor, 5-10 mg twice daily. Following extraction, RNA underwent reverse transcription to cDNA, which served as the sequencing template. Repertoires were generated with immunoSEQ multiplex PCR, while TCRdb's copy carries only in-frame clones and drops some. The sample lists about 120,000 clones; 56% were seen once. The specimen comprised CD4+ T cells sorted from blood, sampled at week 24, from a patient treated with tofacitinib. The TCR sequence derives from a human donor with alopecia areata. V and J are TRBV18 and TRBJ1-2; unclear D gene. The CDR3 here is CASSPPGEGYTF. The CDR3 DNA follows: TGTGCCAGCTCACCACCCGGGGAAGGCTACACCTTC.